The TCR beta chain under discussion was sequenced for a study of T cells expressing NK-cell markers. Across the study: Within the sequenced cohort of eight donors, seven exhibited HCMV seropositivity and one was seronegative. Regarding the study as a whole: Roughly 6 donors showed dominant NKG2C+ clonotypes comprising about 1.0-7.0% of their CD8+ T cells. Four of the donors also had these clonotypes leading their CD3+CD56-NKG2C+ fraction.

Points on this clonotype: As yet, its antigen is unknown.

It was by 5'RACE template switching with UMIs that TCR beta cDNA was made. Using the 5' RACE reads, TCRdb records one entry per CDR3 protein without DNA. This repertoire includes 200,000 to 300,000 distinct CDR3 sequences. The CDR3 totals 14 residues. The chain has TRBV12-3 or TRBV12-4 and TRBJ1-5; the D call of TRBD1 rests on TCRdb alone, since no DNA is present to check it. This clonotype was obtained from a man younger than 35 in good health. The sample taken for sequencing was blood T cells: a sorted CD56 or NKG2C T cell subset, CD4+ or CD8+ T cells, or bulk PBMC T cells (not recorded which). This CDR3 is CATVKTGVGQPQHF.